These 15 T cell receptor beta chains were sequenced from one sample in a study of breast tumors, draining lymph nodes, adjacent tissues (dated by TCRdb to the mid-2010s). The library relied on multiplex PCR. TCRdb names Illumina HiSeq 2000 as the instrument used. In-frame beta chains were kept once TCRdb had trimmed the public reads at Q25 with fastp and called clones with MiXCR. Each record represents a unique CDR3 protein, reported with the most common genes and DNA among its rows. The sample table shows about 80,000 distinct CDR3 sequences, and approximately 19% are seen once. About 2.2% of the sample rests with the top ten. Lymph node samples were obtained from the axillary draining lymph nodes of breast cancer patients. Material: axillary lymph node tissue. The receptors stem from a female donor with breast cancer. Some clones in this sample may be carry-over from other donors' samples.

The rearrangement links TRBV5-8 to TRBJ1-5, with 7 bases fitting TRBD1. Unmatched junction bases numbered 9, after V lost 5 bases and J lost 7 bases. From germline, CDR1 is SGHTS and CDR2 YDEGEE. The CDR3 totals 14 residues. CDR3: CASSAAAGGQPQHF. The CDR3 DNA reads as TGTGCCAGCAGTGCCGCGGCAGGGGGACAGCCCCAGCATTTT.

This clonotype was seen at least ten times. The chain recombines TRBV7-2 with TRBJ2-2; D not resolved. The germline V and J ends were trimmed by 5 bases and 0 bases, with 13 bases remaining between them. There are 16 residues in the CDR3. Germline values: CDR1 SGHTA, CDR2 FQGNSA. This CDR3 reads CASSPSVGSNTGELFF. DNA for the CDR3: TGTGCCAGCAGCCCCTCGGTGGGATCGAACACCGGGGAGCTGTTTTTT.

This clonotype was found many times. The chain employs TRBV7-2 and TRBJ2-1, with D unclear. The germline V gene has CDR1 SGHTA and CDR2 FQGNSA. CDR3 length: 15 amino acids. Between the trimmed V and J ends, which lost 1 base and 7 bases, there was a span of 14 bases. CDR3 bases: TGTGCCAGCAGCTTAGATTCCCCGCGCGGAAATGAGCAGTTCTTC. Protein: CASSLDSPRGNEQFF.

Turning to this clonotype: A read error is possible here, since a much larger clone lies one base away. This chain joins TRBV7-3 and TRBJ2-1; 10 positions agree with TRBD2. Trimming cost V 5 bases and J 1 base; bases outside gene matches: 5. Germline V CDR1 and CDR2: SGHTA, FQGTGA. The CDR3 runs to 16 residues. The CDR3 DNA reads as TGTGCCAGCAGCCCTGTAGCGGGAGGATCCTACAATGAGCAGTTCTTC. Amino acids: CASSPVAGGSYNEQFF.

This CDR3 is CASSYSPPGLAPHNEQFF. The DNA of the CDR3 is TGTGCCAGCAGTTACTCCCCGCCGGGACTAGCTCCCCACAATGAGCAGTTCTTC. V and J are TRBV6-2 or TRBV6-3 and TRBJ2-1; 9 bases are a match to TRBD2. J lost 5 bases, V lost 0 bases, and 11 bases had no gene match. Germline V gene sequence: CDR1 MNHEY, CDR2 SVGEGT. This CDR3 has 18 residues.

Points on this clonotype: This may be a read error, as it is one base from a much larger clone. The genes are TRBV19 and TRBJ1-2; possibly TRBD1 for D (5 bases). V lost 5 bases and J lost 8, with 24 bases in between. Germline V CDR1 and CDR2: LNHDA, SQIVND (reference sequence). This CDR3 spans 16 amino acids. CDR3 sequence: CASSGIRDLNVRGYTF. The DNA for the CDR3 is TGTGCCAGTAGTGGCATCAGGGATTTAAACGTGCGGGGCTACACCTTC.

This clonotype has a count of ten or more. This CDR3 is CASSEYADEQFF. CDR3 coding DNA: TGTGCCAGCAGTGAATATGCCGATGAGCAGTTCTTC. The rearrangement uses TRBV25-1 and TRBJ2-1; D is ambiguous. V gave up 0 bases and J gave up 8 bases, with 5 bases separating them. In germline, CDR1 is MGHDK, CDR2 SYGVNS. This CDR3 has 12 residues.

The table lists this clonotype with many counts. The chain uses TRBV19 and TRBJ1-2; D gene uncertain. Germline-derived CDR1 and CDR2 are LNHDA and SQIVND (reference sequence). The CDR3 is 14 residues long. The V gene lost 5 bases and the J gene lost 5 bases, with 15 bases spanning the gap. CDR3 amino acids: CASSGRWKEYGYTF. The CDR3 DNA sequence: TGTGCCAGTAGTGGGAGGTGGAAGGAGTATGGCTACACCTTC.

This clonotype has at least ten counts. The CDR3 coding sequence is TGTGCCAGCAGCCCTCCCAGGGGCATAACCACCGGGGAGCTGTTTTTT. Amino acids: CASSPPRGITTGELFF. This chain links TRBV9 with TRBJ2-2; possibly TRBD1 for D (6 bases). Germline assignment: CDR1 SGDLS and CDR2 YYNGEE. The CDR3 totals 16 residues. V was shortened by 4 bases and J by 4 bases, with 17 bases between the two germline ends.

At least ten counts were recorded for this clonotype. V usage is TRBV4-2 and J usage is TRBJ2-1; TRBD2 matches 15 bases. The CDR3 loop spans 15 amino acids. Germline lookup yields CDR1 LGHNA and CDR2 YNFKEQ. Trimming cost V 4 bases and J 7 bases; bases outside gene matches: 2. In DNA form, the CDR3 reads TGTGCCAGCAGCCGGACTAGCGGGGGGGGGAATGAGCAGTTCTTC. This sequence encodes CASSRTSGGGNEQFF.

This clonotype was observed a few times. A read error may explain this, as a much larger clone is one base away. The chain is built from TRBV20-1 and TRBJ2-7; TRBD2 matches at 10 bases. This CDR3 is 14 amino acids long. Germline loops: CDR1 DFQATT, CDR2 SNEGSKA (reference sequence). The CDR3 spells CSTRSRAGGYEQYF. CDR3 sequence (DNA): TGCAGTACTAGATCGCGAGCGGGAGGGTACGAGCAGTACTTC.

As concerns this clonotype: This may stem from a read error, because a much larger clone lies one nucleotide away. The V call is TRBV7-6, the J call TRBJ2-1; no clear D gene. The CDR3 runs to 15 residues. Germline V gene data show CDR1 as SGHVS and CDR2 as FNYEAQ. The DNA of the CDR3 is TGTGCCAGCAGCTTAGCGTCGCGGTTCAACAATGAGCGGTTCTTC. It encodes CASSLASRFNNERFF.

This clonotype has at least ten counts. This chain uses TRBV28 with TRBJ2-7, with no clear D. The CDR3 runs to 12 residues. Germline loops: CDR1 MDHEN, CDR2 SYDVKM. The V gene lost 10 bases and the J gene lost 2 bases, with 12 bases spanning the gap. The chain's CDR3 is CATRPPPYEQYF. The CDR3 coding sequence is TGTGCCACCAGGCCCCCACCCTACGAGCAGTACTTC. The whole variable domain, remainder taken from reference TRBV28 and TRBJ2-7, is DVKVTQSSRYLVKRTGEKVFLECVQDMDHENMFWYRQDPGLGLRLIYFSYDVKMKEKGDIPEGYSVSREKKERFSLILESASTNQTSMYLCATRPPPYEQYFGPGTRLTVT.

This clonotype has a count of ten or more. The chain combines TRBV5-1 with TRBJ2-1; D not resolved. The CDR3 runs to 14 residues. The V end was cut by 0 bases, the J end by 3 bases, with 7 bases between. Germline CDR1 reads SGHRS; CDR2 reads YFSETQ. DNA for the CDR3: TGCGCCAGCAGCTTGGATGGCTACTACAATGAGCAGTTCTTC. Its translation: CASSLDGYYNEQFF. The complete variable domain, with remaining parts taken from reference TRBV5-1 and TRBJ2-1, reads KAGVTQTPRYLIKTRGQQVTLSCSPISGHRSVSWYQQTPGQGLQFLFEYFSETQRNKGNFPGRFSGRQFSNSRSEMNVSTLELGDSALYLCASSLDGYYNEQFFGPGTRLTVL.

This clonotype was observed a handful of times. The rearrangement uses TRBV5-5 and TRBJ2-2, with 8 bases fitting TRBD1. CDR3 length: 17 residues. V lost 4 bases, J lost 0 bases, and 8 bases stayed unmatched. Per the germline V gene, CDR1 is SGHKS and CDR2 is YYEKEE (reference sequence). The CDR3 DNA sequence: TGTGCCAGCAGCCTGCGGCAGGGGGCCCCGAACACCGGGGAGCTGTTTTTT. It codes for CASSLRQGAPNTGELFF.